This record concerns one T cell receptor beta chain sequence. What it recognizes is unknown. This CDR3 is also generated by other DNA sequences in the sample. Germline CDR1 SGHRS, CDR2 YFSETQ. The ends were cut back, 3 bases at V and 1 base at J, with 7 bases in the middle. This CDR3 is 14 amino acids long. TCRdb keeps only in-frame clones here, not all; method: immunoSEQ multiplex PCR. This sample carries hundreds of thousands of clones, about 96% of them seen once, and the ten largest clones take 0.055% to 0.075%. This sample stems from a study of shared clonotypes between healthy human individuals. Study-level results: Though the depth was large, rarefaction showed that sorted-subset sequencing was incomplete. The researchers took only blood, and tissue repertoires probably look different.

The chain has TRBV5-1 and TRBJ2-2, with D perhaps matching TRBD1 (5 bases). Material: naive CD4+ T cells sorted from blood. This sample's subset: CD45RA+ positively selected. The origin of this receptor is a woman under 40 in good health. DNA for the CDR3: TGCGCCAGCAGCTCTACAGGGAACACCGGGGAGCTGTTTTTT. Protein: CASSSTGNTGELFF.